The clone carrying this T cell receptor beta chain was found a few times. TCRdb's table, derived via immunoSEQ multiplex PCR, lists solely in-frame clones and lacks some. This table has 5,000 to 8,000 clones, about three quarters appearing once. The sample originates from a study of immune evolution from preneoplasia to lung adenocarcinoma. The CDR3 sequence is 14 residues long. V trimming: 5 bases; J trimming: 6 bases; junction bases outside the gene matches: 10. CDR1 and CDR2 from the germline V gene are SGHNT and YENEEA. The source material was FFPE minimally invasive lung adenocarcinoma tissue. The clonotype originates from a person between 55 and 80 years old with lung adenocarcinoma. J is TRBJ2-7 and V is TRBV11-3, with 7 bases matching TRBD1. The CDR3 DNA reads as TGTGCCAGCAGCCCAAGACAGGGTCTAGGCGAGCAGTACTTC. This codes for CASSPRQGLGEQYF.